The sequence of this T cell receptor beta chain was determined in a study of blood T cell repertoires in COVID-19. Study information: Acute-phase and convalescent COVID-19 samples originated in the United States, Italy and Spain.

Profiling relied on immunoSEQ multiplex PCR, and the TCRdb table lists in-frame clones only, not all of them. The data hold 60,000 to 85,000 clones, with roughly 80% observed a single time. V dropped 5 bases and J dropped 0; count of bases not matched to a gene: 3. This CDR3 spans 14 amino acids. Germline V gene sequence: CDR1 WSHSY, CDR2 SAAADI. The TCR originated in an elderly man with acute or convalescent COVID-19. The sample was peripheral blood. The chain is built from TRBV10-2 and TRBJ1-1; 7 bases are shared with TRBD1. This CDR3 is CASSRQGLNTEAFF. CDR3 sequence (DNA): TGCGCCAGCAGTCGACAGGGTTTGAACACTGAAGCTTTCTTT.